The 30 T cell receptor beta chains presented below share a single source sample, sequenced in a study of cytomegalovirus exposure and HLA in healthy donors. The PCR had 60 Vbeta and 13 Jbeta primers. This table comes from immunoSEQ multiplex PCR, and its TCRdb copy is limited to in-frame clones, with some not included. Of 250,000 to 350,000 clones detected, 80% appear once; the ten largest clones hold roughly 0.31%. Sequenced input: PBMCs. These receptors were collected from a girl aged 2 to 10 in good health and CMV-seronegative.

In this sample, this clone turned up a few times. The CDR3 bases are TGTGCCAGCAGCTTGAATAGCGACGTCCTGACTTTC. This sequence encodes CASSLNSDVLTF. The rearrangement links TRBV5-6 to TRBJ2-6, with D perhaps TRBD2 (5 bases). Germline V lookup: CDR1 SGHDT, CDR2 YYEEEE. The V end lost 1 base, the J end lost 11 bases, and 7 bases lay between the germline ends. The CDR3 has 12 residues.

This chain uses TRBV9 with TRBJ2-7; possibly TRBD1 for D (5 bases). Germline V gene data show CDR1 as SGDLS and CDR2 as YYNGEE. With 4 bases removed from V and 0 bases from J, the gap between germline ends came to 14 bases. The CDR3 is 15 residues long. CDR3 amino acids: CASSSSGLASYEQYF. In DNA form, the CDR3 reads TGTGCCAGCAGCTCGTCAGGGTTAGCCTCCTACGAGCAGTACTTC.

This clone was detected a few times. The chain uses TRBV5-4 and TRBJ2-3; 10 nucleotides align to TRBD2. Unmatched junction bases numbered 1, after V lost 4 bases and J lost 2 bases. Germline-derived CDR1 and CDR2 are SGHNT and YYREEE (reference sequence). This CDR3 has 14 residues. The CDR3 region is CASSLAGVTDTQYF. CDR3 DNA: TGTGCCAGCAGCCTAGCGGGGGTCACAGATACGCAGTATTTT.

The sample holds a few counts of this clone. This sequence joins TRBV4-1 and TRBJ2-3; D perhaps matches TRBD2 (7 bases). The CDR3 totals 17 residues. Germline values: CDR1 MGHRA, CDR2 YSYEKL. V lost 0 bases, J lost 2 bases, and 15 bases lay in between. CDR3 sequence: CASSQEGSGGPTDTQYF. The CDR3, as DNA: TGCGCCAGCAGCCAAGAAGGGTCGGGGGGCCCCACAGATACGCAGTATTTT.

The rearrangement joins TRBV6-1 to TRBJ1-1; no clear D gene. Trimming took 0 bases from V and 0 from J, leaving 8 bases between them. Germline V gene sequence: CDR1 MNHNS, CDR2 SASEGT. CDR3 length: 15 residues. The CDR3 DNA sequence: TGTGCCAGCAGTGAAGCGAGGGTGATGAACACTGAAGCTTTCTTT. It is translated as CASSEARVMNTEAFF.

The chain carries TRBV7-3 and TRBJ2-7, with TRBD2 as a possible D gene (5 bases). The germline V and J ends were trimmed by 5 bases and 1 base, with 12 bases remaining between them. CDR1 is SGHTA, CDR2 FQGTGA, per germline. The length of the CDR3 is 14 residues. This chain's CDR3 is CASSLLGISYEQYF. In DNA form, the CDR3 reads TGTGCCAGCAGCCTTCTCGGGATTTCCTACGAGCAGTACTTC. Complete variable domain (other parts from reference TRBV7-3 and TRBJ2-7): GAGVSQTPSNKVTEKGKYVELRCDPISGHTALYWYRQSLGQGPEFLIYFQGTGAADDSGLPNDRFFAVRPEGSVSTLKIQRTERGDSAVYLCASSLLGISYEQYFGPGTRLTVT.

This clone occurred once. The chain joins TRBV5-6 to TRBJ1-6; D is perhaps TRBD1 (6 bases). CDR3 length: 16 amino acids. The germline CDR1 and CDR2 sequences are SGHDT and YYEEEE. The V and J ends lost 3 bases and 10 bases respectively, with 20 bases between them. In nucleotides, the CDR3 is TGTGCCAGCAGCTCAGACCTCAGGGGTGGGGACTCACCCCTCCACTTT. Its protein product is CASSSDLRGGDSPLHF.

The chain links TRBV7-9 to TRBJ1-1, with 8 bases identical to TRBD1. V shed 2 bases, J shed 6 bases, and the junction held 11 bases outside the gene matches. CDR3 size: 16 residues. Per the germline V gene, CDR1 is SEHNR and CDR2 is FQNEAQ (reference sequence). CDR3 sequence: CASSLPRGRPGPEAFF. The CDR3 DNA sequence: TGTGCCAGCAGCTTACCCAGGGGGCGCCCGGGCCCTGAAGCTTTCTTT.

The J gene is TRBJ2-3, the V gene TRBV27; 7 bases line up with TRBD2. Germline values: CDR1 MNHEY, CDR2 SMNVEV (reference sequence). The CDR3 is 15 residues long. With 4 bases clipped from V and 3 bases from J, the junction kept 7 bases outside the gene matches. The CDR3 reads CASSSGGRVTDTQYF. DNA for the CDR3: TGTGCCAGCAGTTCAGGCGGGAGAGTAACAGATACGCAGTATTTT.

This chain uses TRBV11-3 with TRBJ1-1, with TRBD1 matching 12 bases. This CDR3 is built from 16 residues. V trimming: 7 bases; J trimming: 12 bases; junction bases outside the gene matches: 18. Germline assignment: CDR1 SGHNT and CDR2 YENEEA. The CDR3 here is CASTEGDRGPPPNSFF. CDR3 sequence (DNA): TGTGCCAGCACCGAGGGGGACAGGGGGCCGCCTCCCAATTCTTTCTTT.

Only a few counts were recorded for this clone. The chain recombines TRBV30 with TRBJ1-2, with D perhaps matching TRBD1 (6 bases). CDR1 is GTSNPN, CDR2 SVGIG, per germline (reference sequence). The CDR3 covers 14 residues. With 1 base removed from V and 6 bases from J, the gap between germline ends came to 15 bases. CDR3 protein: CAWSGYREHNGYTF. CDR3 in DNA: TGTGCCTGGAGTGGCTACAGGGAACATAATGGCTACACCTTC.

CDR3 DNA: TGTGCCAGCTCACCGACAGGGGTGGGTCGGATGTATGGCTACACCTTC. It specifies CASSPTGVGRMYGYTF. The rearrangement uses TRBV18 and TRBJ1-2, with 8 positions matching TRBD1. Germline V gene data show CDR1 as KGHSH and CDR2 as LQKENI. V was clipped by 3 bases and J by 5 bases; unmatched bases: 11. CDR3 size: 16 residues.

CDR3 amino acids: CASTGHSYEQYF. The CDR3 nucleotides are TGTGCCAGCACGGGACACTCGTACGAGCAGTACTTC. J is TRBJ2-7 and V is TRBV7-9; tentatively, D is TRBD1 (6 bases). This CDR3 is 12 amino acids long. V was pared by 7 bases and J by 4 bases, with 11 bases between. Germline V CDR1 and CDR2: SEHNR, FQNEAQ (reference sequence).

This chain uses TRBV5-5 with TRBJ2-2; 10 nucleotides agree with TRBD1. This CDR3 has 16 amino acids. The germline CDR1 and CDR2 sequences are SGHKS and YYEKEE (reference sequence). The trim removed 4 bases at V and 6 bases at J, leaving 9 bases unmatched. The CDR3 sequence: CASSPARDRGPGELFF. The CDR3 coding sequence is TGTGCCAGCAGCCCCGCACGGGACAGGGGACCCGGGGAGCTGTTTTTT. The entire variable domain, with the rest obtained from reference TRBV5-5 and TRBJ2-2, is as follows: DAGVTQSPTHLIKTRGQQVTLRCSPISGHKSVSWYQQVLGQGPQFIFQYYEKEERGRGNFPDRFSARQFPNYSSELNVNALLLGDSALYLCASSPARDRGPGELFFGEGSRLTVL.

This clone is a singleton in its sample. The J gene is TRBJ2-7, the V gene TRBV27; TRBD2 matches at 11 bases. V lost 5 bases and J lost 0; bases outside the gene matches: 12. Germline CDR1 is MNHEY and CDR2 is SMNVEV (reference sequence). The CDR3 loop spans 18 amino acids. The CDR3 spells CASSATSGRARSSYEQYF. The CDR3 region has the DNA TGTGCCAGCAGTGCAACTAGCGGGAGAGCTAGGAGCTCCTACGAGCAGTACTTC.

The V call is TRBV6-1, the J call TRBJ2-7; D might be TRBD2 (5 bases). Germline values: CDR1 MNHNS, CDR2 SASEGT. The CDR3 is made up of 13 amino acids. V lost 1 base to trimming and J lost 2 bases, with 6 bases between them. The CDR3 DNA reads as TGTGCCAGCAGTGAAGAGCGGACCTACGAGCAGTACTTC. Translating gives CASSEERTYEQYF.

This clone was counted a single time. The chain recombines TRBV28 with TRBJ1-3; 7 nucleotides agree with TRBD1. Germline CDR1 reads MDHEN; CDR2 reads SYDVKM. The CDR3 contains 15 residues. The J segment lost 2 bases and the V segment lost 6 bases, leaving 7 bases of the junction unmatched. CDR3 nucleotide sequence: TGTGCCAGCAGCCTCCTTGACAGGGCTGGAAACACCATATATTTT. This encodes CASSLLDRAGNTIYF.

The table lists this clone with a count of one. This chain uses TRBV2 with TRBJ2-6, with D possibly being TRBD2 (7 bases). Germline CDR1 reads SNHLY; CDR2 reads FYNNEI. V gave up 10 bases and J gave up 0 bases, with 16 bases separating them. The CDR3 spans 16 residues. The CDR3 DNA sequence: TGTGCCATCAATGGAGGGGGGGACTCTGGGGCCAACGTCCTGACTTTC. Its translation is CAINGGGDSGANVLTF.

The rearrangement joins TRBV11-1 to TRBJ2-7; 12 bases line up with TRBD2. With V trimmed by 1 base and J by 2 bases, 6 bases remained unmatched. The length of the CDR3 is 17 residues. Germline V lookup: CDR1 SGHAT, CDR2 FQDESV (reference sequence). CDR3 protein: CASSLGTSGTIAYEQYF. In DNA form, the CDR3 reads TGTGCCAGCAGCTTAGGGACTAGCGGGACCATAGCCTACGAGCAGTACTTC.

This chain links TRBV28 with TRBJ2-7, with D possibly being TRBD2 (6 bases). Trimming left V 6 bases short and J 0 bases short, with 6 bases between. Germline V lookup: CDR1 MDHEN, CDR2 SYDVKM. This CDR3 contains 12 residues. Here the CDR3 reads CASRTSSYEQYF. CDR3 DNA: TGTGCCAGCAGGACTAGCTCCTACGAGCAGTACTTC.

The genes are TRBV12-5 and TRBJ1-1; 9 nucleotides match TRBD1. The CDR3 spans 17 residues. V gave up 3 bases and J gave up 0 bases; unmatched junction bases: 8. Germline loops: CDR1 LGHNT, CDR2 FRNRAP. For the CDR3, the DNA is TGTGCTAGTGGTTTCGGACAGGGGACTTGGATGAACACTGAAGCTTTCTTT. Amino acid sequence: CASGFGQGTWMNTEAFF.

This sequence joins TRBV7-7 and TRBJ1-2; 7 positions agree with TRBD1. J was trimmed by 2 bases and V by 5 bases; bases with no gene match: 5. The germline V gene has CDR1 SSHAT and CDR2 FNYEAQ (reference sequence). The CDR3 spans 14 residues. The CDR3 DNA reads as TGTGCCAGCAGCACTTCGACAGGGAACTATGGCTACACCTTC. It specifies CASSTSTGNYGYTF. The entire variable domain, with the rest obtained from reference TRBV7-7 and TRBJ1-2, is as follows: GAGVSQSPRYKVTKRGQDVTLRCDPISSHATLYWYQQALGQGPEFLTYFNYEAQPDKSGLPSDRFSAERPEGSISTLTIQRTEQRDSAMYRCASSTSTGNYGYTFGSGTRLTVV.

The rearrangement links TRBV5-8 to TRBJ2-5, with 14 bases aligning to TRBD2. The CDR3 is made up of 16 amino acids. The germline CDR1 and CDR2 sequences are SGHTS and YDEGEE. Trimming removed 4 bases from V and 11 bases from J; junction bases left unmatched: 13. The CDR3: CASSRPGLAGAGEQYF. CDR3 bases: TGTGCCAGCAGCAGACCGGGACTAGCGGGAGCGGGGGAGCAGTACTTC.

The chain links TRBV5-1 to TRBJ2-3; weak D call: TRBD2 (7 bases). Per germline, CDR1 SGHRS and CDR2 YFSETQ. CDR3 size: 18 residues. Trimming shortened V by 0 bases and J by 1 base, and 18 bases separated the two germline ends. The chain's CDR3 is CASSLAGGAGIRTDTQYF. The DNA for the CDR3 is TGCGCCAGCAGCTTGGCTGGGGGGGCAGGGATCCGCACAGATACGCAGTATTTT.

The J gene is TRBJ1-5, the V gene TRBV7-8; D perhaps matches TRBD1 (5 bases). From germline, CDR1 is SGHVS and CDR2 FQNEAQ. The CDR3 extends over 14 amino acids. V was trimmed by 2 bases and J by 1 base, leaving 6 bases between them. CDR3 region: CASSLRGSNQPQHF. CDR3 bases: TGTGCCAGCAGCTTAAGGGGAAGCAATCAGCCCCAGCATTTT. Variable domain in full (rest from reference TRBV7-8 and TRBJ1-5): GAGVSQSPRYKVAKRGQDVALRCDPISGHVSLFWYQQALGQGPEFLTYFQNEAQLDKSGLPSDRFFAERPEGSVSTLKIQRTQQEDSAVYLCASSLRGSNQPQHFGDGTRLSIL.

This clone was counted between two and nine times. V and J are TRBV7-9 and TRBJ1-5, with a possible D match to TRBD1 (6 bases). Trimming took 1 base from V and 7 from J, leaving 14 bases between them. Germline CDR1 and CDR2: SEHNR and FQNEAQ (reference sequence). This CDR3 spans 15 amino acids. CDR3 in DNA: TGTGCCAGCAGCTTAGACCAGGGGATGCTCCAGCCCCAGCATTTT. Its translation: CASSLDQGMLQPQHF.

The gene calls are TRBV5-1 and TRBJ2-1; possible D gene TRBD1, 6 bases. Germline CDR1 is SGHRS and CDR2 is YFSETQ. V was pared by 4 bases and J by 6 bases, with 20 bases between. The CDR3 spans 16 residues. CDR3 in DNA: TGCGCCAGCAGCATAGACCCGGGACAAGGTTTCAATGAGCAGTTCTTC. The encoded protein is CASSIDPGQGFNEQFF.

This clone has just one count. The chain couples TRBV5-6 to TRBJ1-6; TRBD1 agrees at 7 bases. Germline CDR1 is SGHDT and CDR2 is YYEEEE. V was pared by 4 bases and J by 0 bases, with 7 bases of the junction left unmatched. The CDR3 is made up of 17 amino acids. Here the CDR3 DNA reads TGTGCCAGCAGCCTGGGACAGACGAGCTCCTATAATTCACCCCTCCACTTT. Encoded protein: CASSLGQTSSYNSPLHF.

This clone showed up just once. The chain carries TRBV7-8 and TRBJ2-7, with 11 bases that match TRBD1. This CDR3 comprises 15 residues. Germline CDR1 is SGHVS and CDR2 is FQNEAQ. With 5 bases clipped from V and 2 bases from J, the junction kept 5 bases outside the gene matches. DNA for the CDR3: TGTGCCAGCAGCGCACCGGGACAGGGGGCCTACGAGCAGTACTTC. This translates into CASSAPGQGAYEQYF.

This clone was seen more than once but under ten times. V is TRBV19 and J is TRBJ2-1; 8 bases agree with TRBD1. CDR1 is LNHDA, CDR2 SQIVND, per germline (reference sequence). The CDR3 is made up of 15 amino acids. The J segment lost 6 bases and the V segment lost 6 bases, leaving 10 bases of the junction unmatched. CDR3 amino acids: CASSPLGRGLNEQFF. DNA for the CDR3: TGTGCCAGTAGCCCCCTGGGCAGGGGGCTCAATGAGCAGTTCTTC.